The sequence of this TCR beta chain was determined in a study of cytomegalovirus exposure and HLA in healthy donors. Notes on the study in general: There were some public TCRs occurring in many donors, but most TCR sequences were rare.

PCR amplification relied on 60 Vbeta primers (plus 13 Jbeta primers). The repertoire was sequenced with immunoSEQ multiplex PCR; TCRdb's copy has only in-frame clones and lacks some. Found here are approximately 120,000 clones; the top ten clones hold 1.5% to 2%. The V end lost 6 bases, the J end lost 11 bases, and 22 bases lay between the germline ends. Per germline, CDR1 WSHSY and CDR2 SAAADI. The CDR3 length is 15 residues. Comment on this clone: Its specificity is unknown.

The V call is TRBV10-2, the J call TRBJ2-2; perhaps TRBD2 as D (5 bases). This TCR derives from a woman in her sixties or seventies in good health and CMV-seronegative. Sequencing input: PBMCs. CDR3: CASSEVRAGGGELFF. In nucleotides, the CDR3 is TGCGCCAGCAGCGAAGTCCGGGCCGGAGGTGGAGAGCTGTTTTTT.